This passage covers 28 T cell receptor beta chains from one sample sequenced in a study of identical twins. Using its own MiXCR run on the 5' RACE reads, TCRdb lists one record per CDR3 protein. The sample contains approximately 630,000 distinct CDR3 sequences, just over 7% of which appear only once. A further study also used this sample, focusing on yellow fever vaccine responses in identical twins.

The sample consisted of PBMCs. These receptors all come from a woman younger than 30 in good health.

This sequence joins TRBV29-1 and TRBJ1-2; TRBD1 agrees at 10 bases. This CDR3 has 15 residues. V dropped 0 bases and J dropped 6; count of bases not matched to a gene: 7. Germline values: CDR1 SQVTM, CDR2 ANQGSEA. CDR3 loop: CSVEDPTGGWDGYTF. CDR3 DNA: TGCAGCGTTGAAGATCCGACAGGGGGCTGGGATGGCTACACCTTC.

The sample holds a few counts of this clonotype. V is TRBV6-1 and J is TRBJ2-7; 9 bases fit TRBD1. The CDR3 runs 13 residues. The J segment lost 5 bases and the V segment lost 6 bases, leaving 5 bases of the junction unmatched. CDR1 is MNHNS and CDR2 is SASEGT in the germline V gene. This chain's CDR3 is CASRPGTGNEQYV. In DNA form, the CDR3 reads TGTGCCAGCAGGCCCGGGACAGGGAACGAGCAGTACGTC.

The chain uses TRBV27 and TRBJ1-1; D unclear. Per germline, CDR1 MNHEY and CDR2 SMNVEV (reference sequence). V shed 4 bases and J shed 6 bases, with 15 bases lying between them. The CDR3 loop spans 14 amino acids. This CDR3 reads CASSSSPWGAEAFF. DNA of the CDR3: TGTGCCAGCAGTTCCTCACCCTGGGGAGCTGAAGCTTTCTTT.

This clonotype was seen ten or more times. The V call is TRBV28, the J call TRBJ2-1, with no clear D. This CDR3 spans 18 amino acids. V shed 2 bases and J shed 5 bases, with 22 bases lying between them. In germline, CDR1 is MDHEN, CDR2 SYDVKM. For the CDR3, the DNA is TGTGCCAGCAGTTTAGTGAATGGGTGGGCAGGACCTCACAATGAGCAGTTCTTC. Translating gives CASSLVNGWAGPHNEQFF.

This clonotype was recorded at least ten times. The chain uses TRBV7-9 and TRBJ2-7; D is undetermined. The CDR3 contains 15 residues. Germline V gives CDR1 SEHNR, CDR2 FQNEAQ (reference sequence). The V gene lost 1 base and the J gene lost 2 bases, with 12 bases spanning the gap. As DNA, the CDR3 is TGTGCCAGCAGCTTAGTTTGGGCAGCTACCTACGAGCAGTACTTC. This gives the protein CASSLVWAATYEQYF.

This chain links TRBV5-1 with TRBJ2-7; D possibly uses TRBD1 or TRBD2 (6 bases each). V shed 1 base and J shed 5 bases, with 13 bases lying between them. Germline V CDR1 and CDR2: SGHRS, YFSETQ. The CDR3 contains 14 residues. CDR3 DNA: TGCGCCAGCAGCTTGAGTTGGGGGGCTGACGAGCAGTACGTC. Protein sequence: CASSLSWGADEQYV.

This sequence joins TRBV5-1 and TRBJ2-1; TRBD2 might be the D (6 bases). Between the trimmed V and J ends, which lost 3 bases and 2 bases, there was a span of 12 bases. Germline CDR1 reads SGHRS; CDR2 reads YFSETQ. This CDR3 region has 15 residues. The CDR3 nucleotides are TGCGCCAGCAGCTACTACGGGGAGGCCTACAATGAGCAGTTCTTC. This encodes CASSYYGEAYNEQFF.

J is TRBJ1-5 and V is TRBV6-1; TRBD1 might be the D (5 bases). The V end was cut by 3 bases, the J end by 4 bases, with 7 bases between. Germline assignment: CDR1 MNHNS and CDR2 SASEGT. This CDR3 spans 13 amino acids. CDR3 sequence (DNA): TGTGCCAGCAGTGACGAGGGGAATCAGCCCCAGCATTTT. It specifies CASSDEGNQPQHF.

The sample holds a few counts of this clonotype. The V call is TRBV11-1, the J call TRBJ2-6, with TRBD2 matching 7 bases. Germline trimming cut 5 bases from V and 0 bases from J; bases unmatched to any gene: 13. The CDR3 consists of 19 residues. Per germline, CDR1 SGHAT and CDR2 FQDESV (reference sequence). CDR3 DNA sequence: TGTGCCAGCAGCGGGAAGGTGCGGGGGACCCCCTCTGGGGCCAACGTCCTGACTTTC. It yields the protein CASSGKVRGTPSGANVLTF.

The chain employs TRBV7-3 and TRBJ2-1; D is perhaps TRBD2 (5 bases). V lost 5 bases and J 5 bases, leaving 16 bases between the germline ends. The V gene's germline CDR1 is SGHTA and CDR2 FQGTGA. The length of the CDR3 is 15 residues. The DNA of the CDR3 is TGTGCCAGCAGCATATCCGGAGGCACGAACAATGAGCAGTTCTTC. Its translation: CASSISGGTNNEQFF.

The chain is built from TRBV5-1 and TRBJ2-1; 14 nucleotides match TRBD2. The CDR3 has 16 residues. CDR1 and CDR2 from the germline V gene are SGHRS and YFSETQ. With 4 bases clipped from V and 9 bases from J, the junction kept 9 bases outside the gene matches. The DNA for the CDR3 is TGCGCCAGCAGCCCTCGACTAGCGGGGGGGCATGGTGAGCAGTTCTTC. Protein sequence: CASSPRLAGGHGEQFF.

The CDR3 loop is CASTLLDSQETQYF. CDR3 in DNA: TGCGCCAGCACTCTCCTAGACAGTCAAGAGACCCAGTACTTC. J is TRBJ2-5 and V is TRBV5-1, with D possibly matching TRBD1 (5 bases). This CDR3 is 14 amino acids long. Germline V gives CDR1 SGHRS, CDR2 YFSETQ. The V end lost 6 bases, the J end lost 2 bases, and 14 bases lay between the germline ends.

The CDR3, as DNA: TGCAGCGTTGCCCGGCAGACAGATACGCAGTATTTT. It yields the protein CSVARQTDTQYF. V is TRBV29-1 and J is TRBJ2-3, with D unresolved. Trimming stripped 4 bases from V and 3 bases from J, with 8 bases between. The germline gives CDR1 SQVTM, CDR2 ANQGSEA. There are 12 residues in the CDR3.

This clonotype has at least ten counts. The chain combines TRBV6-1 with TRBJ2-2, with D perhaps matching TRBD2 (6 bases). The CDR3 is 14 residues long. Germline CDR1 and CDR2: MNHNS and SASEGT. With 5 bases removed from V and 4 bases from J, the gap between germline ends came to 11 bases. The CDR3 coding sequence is TGTGCCAGCAGTAGACTAGTCTCCACCGGGGAGCTGTTTTTT. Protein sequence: CASSRLVSTGELFF.

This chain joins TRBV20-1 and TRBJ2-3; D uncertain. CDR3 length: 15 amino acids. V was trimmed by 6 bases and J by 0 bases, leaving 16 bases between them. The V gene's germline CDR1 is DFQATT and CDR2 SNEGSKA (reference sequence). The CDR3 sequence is CSAPSAETSTDTQYF. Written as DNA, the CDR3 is TGCAGTGCACCCTCGGCGGAAACTAGCACAGATACGCAGTATTTT.

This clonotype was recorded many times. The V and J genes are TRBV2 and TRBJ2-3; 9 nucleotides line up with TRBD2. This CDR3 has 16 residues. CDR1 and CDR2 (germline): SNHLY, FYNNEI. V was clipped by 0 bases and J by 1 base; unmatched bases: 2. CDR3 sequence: CASSEARTSGTDTQYF. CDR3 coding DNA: TGTGCCAGCAGTGAAGCACGGACTAGCGGCACAGATACGCAGTATTTT.

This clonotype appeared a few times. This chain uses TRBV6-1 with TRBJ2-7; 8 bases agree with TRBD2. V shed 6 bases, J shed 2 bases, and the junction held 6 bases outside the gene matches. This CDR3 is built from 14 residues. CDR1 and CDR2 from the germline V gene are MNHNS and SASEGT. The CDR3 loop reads CASSLNSGTYEQYF. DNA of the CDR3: TGTGCCAGCAGCCTGAATAGCGGGACCTACGAGCAGTACTTC.

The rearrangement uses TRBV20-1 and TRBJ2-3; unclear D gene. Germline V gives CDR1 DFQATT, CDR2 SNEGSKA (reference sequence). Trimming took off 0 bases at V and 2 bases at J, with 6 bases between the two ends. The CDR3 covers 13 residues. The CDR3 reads CSAREKPTDTQYF. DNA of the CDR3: TGCAGTGCTAGAGAGAAACCCACAGATACGCAGTATTTT.

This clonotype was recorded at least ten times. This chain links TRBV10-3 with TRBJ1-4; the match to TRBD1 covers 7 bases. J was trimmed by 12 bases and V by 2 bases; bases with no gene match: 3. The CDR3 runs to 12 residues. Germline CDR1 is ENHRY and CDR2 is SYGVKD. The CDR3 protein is CAISETTGQLFF. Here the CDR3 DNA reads TGTGCCATCAGTGAGACGACAGGGCAACTGTTTTTT.

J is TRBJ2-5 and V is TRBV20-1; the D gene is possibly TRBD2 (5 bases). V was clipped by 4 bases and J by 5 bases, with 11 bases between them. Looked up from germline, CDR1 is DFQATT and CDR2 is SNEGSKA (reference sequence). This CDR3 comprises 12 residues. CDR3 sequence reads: CSAIASRETQYF. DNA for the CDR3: TGCAGTGCTATAGCGAGCCGGGAGACCCAGTACTTC.

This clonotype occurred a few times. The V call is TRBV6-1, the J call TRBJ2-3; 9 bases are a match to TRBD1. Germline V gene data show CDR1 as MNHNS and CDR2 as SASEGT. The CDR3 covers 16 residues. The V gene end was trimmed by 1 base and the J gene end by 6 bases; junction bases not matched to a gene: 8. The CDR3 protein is CASSEGDRELGDTQYF. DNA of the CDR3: TGTGCCAGCAGTGAAGGGGACAGGGAATTAGGGGATACGCAGTATTTT.

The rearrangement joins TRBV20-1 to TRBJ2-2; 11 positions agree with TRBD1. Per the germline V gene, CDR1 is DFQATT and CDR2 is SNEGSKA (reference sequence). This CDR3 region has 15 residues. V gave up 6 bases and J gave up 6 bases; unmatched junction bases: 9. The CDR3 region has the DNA TGCAGTGCAAAGGGACAGGGGGATGGGGCCGGGGAGCTGTTTTTT. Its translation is CSAKGQGDGAGELFF.

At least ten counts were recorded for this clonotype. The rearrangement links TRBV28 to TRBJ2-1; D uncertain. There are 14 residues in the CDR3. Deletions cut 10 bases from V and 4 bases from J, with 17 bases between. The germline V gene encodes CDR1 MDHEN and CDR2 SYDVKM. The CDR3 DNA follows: TGTGCCATCACCCGGTCAAAGGGTTACAATGAGCAGTTCTTC. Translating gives CAITRSKGYNEQFF.

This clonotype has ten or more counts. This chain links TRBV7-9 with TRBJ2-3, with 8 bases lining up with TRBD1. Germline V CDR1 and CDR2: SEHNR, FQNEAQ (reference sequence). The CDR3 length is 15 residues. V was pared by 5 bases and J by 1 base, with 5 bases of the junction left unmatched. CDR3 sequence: CASSPGQGGTDTQYF. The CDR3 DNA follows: TGTGCCAGCAGCCCAGGACAGGGTGGCACAGATACGCAGTATTTT.

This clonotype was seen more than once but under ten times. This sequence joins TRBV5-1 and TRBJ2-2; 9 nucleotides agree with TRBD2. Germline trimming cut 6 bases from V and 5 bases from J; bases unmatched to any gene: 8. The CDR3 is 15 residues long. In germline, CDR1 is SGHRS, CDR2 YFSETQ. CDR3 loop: CASNQGLARTGELFF. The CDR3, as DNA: TGCGCCAGCAACCAAGGACTAGCGCGAACCGGGGAGCTGTTTTTT.

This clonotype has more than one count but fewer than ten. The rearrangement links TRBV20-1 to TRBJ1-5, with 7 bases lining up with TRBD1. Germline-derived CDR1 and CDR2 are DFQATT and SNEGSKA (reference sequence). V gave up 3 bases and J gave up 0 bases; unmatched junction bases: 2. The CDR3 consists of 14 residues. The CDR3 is CSASRGISNQPQHF. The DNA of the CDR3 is TGCAGTGCTAGCAGGGGGATTAGCAATCAGCCCCAGCATTTT.

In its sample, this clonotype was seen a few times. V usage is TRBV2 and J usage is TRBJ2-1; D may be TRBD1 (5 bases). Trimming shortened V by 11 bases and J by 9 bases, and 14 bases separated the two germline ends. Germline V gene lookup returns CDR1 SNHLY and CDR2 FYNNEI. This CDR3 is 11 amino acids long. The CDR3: CAQMMGREQFF. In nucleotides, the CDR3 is TGTGCCCAGATGATGGGGCGTGAGCAGTTCTTC. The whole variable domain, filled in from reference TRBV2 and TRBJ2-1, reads EPEVTQTPSHQVTQMGQEVILRCVPISNHLYFYWYRQILGQKVEFLVSFYNNEISEKSEIFDDQFSVERPDGSNFTLKIRSTKLEDSAMYFCAQMMGREQFFGPGTRLTVL.

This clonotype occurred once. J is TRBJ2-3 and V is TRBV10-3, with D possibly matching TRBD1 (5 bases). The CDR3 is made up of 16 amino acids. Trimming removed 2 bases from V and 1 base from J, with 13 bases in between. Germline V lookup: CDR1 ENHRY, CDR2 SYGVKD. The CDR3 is CAISEGAAFGTDTQYF. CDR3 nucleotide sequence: TGTGCCATCAGTGAGGGGGCAGCGTTCGGCACAGATACGCAGTATTTT.